This TCR beta chain was identified in a study of cytomegalovirus exposure and HLA in healthy donors. With respect to this clone: What it binds is not known.

Notes on the study in general: Another analysis was done later, and it associated 15,000 to 20,000 TCR beta sequences with HLA alleles at 0.05 false discovery rate. The authors assumed roughly uniform sequencing depth across donors for presence/absence analyses. High sensitivity and specificity were reportedly achieved when the classifier diagnosed cytomegalovirus status.

The CDR3 consists of 16 residues. Unmatched junction bases numbered 9, after V lost 3 bases and J lost 6 bases. Germline CDR1 is LGHNT and CDR2 is FRNRAP. The study ran its PCR with 60 Vbeta and 13 Jbeta primers. Some clones are missing from TCRdb's copy, which holds only in-frame ones; the method was immunoSEQ multiplex PCR. The repertoire includes under 200,000 clones, around 72% of them detected once, and approximately 6.8% sits in the top ten. Source material: PBMCs. The TCR sequence derives from a woman in her 40s in good health and CMV-seropositive. The V gene is TRBV12-5, the J gene TRBJ2-2; 8 bases are shared with TRBD2. DNA for the CDR3: TGTGCTAGTGGTTTAGCGGGGGCCACGGCGGCCGGGGAGCTGTTTTTT. As protein: CASGLAGATAAGELFF.